This T cell receptor (beta chain) was captured by sequencing in a study of cytomegalovirus exposure and HLA in healthy donors. CDR3 size: 17 residues. The ends were cut back, 4 bases at V and 1 base at J, with 19 bases in the middle. Germline CDR1 and CDR2: ENHRY and SYGVKD. As regards this clone: Its antigen remains unidentified.

At sampling all donors were nominally healthy, likely with unrecorded immune exposures. It was with 60 Vbeta and 13 Jbeta primers that the PCR ran. Only in-frame clones appear in the TCRdb table, and some are missing; sequencing was by immunoSEQ multiplex PCR. The data show 210,000 or so clones, approximately 85% seen once. Findings and limits, study-wide: An analysis was carried out at a later point. It showed that HLA-associated TCR beta chains were more clonally expanded than equally common non-associated chains. According to an earlier analysis, most TCR beta V segments yielded productive rearrangements about 87% or about 30% of the time.

The sequenced sample consisted of PBMCs. This sequence joins TRBV10-3 and TRBJ1-1; D may be TRBD1 (5 bases). The TCR originated in a girl aged 2 to 10 in good health and CMV-seronegative. CDR3 loop: CAISGGGARERNTEAFF. The CDR3 DNA follows: TGTGCCATCAGTGGGGGAGGGGCTCGGGAGAGGAACACTGAAGCTTTCTTT.